The entry below gives a single T cell receptor (beta chain) sequence along with its context. Sequencing used immunoSEQ multiplex PCR; TCRdb keeps in-frame clones, though not all of them. The sample records more than 95,000 clones, about 90% being singletons. The data belong to a study of T cell changes during pregnancy in multiple sclerosis. The CDR3 extends over 14 amino acids. Germline loops: CDR1 SNHLY, CDR2 FYNNEI. Trimming removed 7 bases at V and 4 bases at J, with 16 bases between. The chain combines TRBV2 with TRBJ1-2; D gene unclear. Sequencing used peripheral blood, obtained after pregnancy. The sequence was obtained from a female donor with multiple sclerosis, enrolled in a pregnancy study. The CDR3 DNA follows: TGTGCCAGCACCAGGCTCGTTCTCGCCTATGGCTACACCTTC. Protein sequence: CASTRLVLAYGYTF.